This TCR beta chain stems from a study of shared clonotypes between healthy human individuals. General study findings and limits: Only blood was sampled, and tissue TCR repertoires likely differ from blood ones.

With V trimmed by 10 bases and J by 2 bases, 11 bases remained unmatched. The germline V gene encodes CDR1 MNHEY and CDR2 SMNVEV (reference sequence). The CDR3 sequence is 15 residues long. Data came from immunoSEQ multiplex PCR; TCRdb stores just in-frame clones and leaves some out. Among about 490,000 clones listed, almost 80% were seen once. As for this clone: Its target is unknown.

The sequenced material came from PBMCs. This sequence joins TRBV27 and TRBJ2-7; TRBD1 matches at 10 bases. This receptor was obtained from a woman aged 40 to 50 in good health. Some clones in this sample may be carry-over from other donors' samples. The CDR3 protein is CATPEPGQGTYEQYF. For the CDR3, the DNA is TGTGCCACCCCAGAACCGGGACAGGGGACCTACGAGCAGTACTTC.